A single sample gave rise to the 25 T cell receptor beta chains below, sequenced in a study of vaccination and CD4 T cells after COVID-19. The treatment is: roughly 10-day PBMC culture with coronavirus spike peptide pools or control peptides (ViraFEST assay). Sequencing of DNA taken from cultured CD4+ T cells relied on the Oncomine TCR Beta short-read assay. TCRdb re-called the PCR reads with MiXCR, one entry per CDR3 protein. The repertoire consists of about 15,000 distinct CDR3 sequences, with approximately 47% occurring once and the leading ten covering more than 15%. The antigens of these receptors remain unknown. This sample comprised CD4+ T cells from blood, cultured in vitro, obtained before SARS-CoV-2 vaccination. All receptors derive from a human donor who received a COVID-19 vaccine.

About this clonotype itself: The germline gene is not matched at one end of the junction; a read error may be the cause. The chain is built from TRBV7-9 and TRBJ2-2; 9 bases fit TRBD1. The germline CDR1 and CDR2 sequences are SEHNR and FQNEAQ (reference sequence). CDR3 length: 15 residues. Here the CDR3 reads CASSFRDRDTGELFF. CDR3 DNA sequence: TGTGCCAGCAGCTTCCGGGACAGGGATACCGGGGAACTGTTTTTT.

CDR3 nucleotides: TGTGCCAGCAGCAAAGACAATGGGACGGTGGGAAGTAAGAGCTCCTACGAGCAGTACTTC. Amino acid sequence: CASSKDNGTVGSKSSYEQYF. V gene TRBV21-1 combines with J gene TRBJ2-7; the table gives TRBD1 as D, unverified against the DNA. TRBV21-1 is classified as a pseudogene. The CDR3 consists of 20 residues.

The rearrangement joins TRBV20-1 to TRBJ2-3; unclear D gene. CDR1 and CDR2 from the germline V gene are DFQATT and SNEGSKA (reference sequence). The CDR3 extends over 12 amino acids. V was clipped by 0 bases and J by 8 bases, with 9 bases between them. The CDR3 bases are TGCAGTGCTAGAGATGGGCGAGCTACGCAGTATTTT. Protein sequence: CSARDGRATQYF.

In its sample, this clonotype was seen a few times. The chain combines TRBV6-1 with TRBJ1-5; D perhaps matches TRBD1 (6 bases). Trimming removed 11 bases from V and 0 bases from J, with 29 bases in between. The CDR3 extends over 19 amino acids. From germline, CDR1 is MNHNS and CDR2 SASEGT. CDR3: CARSRGLWTDIFSNQPQHF. CDR3 bases: TGTGCCCGCTCGAGGGGATTATGGACAGATATTTTTAGCAATCAGCCCCAGCATTTT.

The chain uses TRBV21-1 and TRBJ2-5. TRBV21-1 constitutes a pseudogene. The CDR3 has 14 residues. CDR3 protein: CASSNPFGLETQYF. The CDR3 DNA sequence: TGTGCCAGCAGCAACCCATTTGGGCTAGAGACCCAGTACTTC.

J is TRBJ2-7 and V is TRBV12-3 or TRBV12-4, with D possibly TRBD1 on 6 matching bases. With 8 bases removed from V and 6 bases from J, the gap between germline ends came to 14 bases. This CDR3 has 12 residues. CDR3 amino acids: CASVGRDIEQYF. The DNA of the CDR3 is TGTGCCAGCGTCGGTCGGGACATCGAGCAGTACTTC.

This clonotype appeared a few times. V is TRBV27 and J is TRBJ1-6; no clear D. The length of the CDR3 is 13 residues. Germline V gene sequence: CDR1 MNHEY, CDR2 SMNVEV (reference sequence). The V and J ends lost 6 bases and 6 bases respectively, with 9 bases between them. In DNA, the CDR3 is TGTGCCAGCAGCCAAAAGACTAATTCACCCCTCCACTTT. Encoded protein: CASSQKTNSPLHF.

The gene calls are TRBV20-1 and TRBJ2-5; 7 bases align to TRBD2. CDR3 length: 13 residues. Germline V gene data show CDR1 as DFQATT and CDR2 as SNEGSKA (reference sequence). V shed 6 bases and J 4 bases; nucleotides not matched to a gene: 8. The CDR3 DNA reads TGCAGTGCCCCCCGGACGGGAGGAGAGACCCAGTACTTC. It translates to CSAPRTGGETQYF.

This chain uses TRBV19 with TRBJ2-7; D not certain. Germline CDR1 reads LNHDA; CDR2 reads SQIVND (reference sequence). The CDR3 spans 13 residues. Trimming cost V 5 bases and J 4 bases, with 12 bases left between them. For the CDR3, the DNA is TGTGCCAGTAGTGAACGACGGGCTTACGAGCAGTACTTC. It encodes CASSERRAYEQYF.

The chain carries TRBV7-2 and TRBJ2-7; TRBD1 or TRBD2 may be the D gene (5 bases each). Trimming cost V 1 base and J 0 bases, with 10 bases left between them. Per the germline V gene, CDR1 is SGHTA and CDR2 is FQGNSA. This CDR3 spans 15 amino acids. The CDR3, as DNA: TGTGCCAGCAGCTTAGACGGGGCGAGCTCCTACGAGCAGTACTTC. This codes for CASSLDGASSYEQYF.

The chain carries TRBV18 and TRBJ1-5, with 10 bases identical to TRBD1. CDR1 is KGHSH and CDR2 is LQKENI in the germline V gene. With 1 base clipped from V and 6 bases from J, the junction kept 3 bases outside the gene matches. The CDR3 loop spans 15 amino acids. Here the CDR3 reads CASSPLGTGAQPQHF. The CDR3 nucleotides read TGTGCCAGCTCACCACTAGGGACAGGGGCTCAGCCCCAGCATTTT.

In this sample, this clonotype turned up a few times. The rearrangement uses TRBV6-5 and TRBJ1-1, with a tentative D call TRBD1 (6 bases). Trimming removed 3 bases at V and 0 bases at J, with 20 bases between. Germline loops: CDR1 MNHEY, CDR2 SVGAGI. CDR3 size: 18 residues. The CDR3 sequence: CASSYSYKGEALNTEAFF. CDR3 bases: TGTGCCAGCAGTTATAGCTATAAGGGGGAGGCCTTGAACACTGAAGCTTTCTTT.

The sample holds a few counts of this clonotype. Here the CDR3 reads CASSPRQGEGNQPQHF. CDR3 bases: TGTGCCAGCAGTCCCCGACAGGGAGAGGGCAATCAGCCCCAGCATTTT. This chain links TRBV27 with TRBJ1-5; TRBD1 matches at 7 bases. The CDR3 consists of 16 residues. CDR1 is MNHEY and CDR2 is SMNVEV in the germline V gene (reference sequence). V dropped 5 bases and J dropped 2; count of bases not matched to a gene: 9.

This clonotype was detected a few times. This chain uses TRBV6-1 with TRBJ1-5, with D unclear. Trimming cost V 1 base and J 15 bases, with 13 bases left between them. Germline CDR1 is MNHNS and CDR2 is SASEGT. The CDR3 covers 12 residues. The CDR3 region is CASSEGKRVPHF. The CDR3 DNA is TGTGCCAGCAGTGAAGGGAAAAGGGTTCCGCATTTT.

The V gene is TRBV4-2, the J gene TRBJ1-6; D may be TRBD1 (6 bases). The CDR3 spans 19 residues. V lost 2 bases, J lost 5 bases, and 22 bases lay in between. The germline CDR1 and CDR2 sequences are LGHNA and YNFKEQ. The CDR3 bases are TGTGCCAGCAGCCAACGAACACAAGTCGACAGGCGAAATAATTCACCCCTCCACTTT. Its protein product is CASSQRTQVDRRNNSPLHF.

This clonotype appeared a few times. The V call is TRBV24-1, the J call TRBJ2-3, with 7 bases fitting TRBD2. Germline CDR1 is KGHDR and CDR2 is SFDVKD. This CDR3 comprises 14 residues. The ends lost 7 bases at V and 4 bases at J; junction bases unmatched: 7. As DNA, the CDR3 is TGTGCCACCAGCCGTTCAGCGGGATCAGATACGCAGTATTTT. Protein sequence: CATSRSAGSDTQYF.

The chain combines TRBV2 with TRBJ1-5; 8 nucleotides match TRBD1. The CDR3 sequence is 15 residues long. Germline CDR1 and CDR2: SNHLY and FYNNEI. With 3 bases clipped from V and 3 bases from J, the junction kept 4 bases outside the gene matches. DNA of the CDR3: TGTGCCAGCAGTGAGGTGGGACAGGTCAATCAGCCCCAGCATTTT. As protein: CASSEVGQVNQPQHF.

This clonotype was seen just once. The rearrangement joins TRBV24-1 to TRBJ2-3; D is perhaps TRBD2 (6 bases). Trimming stripped 11 bases from V and 3 bases from J, with 14 bases between. The germline V gene encodes CDR1 KGHDR and CDR2 SFDVKD. CDR3 length equals 13 residues. Here the CDR3 DNA reads TGTGCCAGCAAGGGACTCTTAACAGATACGCAGTATTTT. Translating it yields CASKGLLTDTQYF.

This sequence joins TRBV24-1 and TRBJ1-3; no clear D gene. CDR3 length: 13 amino acids. Germline loops: CDR1 KGHDR, CDR2 SFDVKD. V lost 8 bases to trimming and J lost 3 bases, with 10 bases between them. The CDR3 protein is CATTRGDGNTIYF. In DNA, the CDR3 is TGTGCCACCACACGCGGAGATGGAAACACCATATATTTT.

This clonotype appeared a few times. V and J are TRBV27 and TRBJ1-1; the D gene is possibly TRBD1 (6 bases). The CDR3 has 12 amino acids. The germline gives CDR1 MNHEY, CDR2 SMNVEV (reference sequence). The CDR3 loop is CTEQGGEAEAFF. In DNA form, the CDR3 reads TGTACAGAACAGGGCGGAGAGGCTGAAGCTTTCTTT.

The chain employs TRBV5-1 and TRBJ2-4, with D unclear. V lost 0 bases and J 10 bases, leaving 11 bases between the germline ends. The CDR3 loop spans 13 amino acids. Germline CDR1 SGHRS, CDR2 YFSETQ. The CDR3 here is CASSLGGVEIQYF. CDR3 DNA: TGCGCCAGCAGCTTGGGCGGTGTAGAGATTCAGTACTTC.

The chain couples TRBV6-2 or TRBV6-3 to TRBJ2-7, with D possibly being TRBD1 (7 bases). Germline CDR1 reads MNHEY; CDR2 reads SVGEGT. The CDR3 runs 15 residues. Trimming pared 0 bases from V and 5 bases from J, leaving 14 bases between. CDR3 amino acids: CASSYSGGGGNEQYF. As DNA, the CDR3 is TGTGCCAGCAGTTACTCAGGAGGGGGCGGGAACGAGCAGTACTTC.

This chain connects TRBV12-3 or TRBV12-4 to TRBJ2-5; 9 nucleotides line up with TRBD1. J gave up 3 bases and V 8 bases, and 7 bases lay outside the gene matches. The length of the CDR3 is 14 residues. CDR3 amino acids: CASGEGDREETQYF. CDR3 bases: TGTGCCAGCGGGGAGGGGGACAGGGAAGAGACCCAGTACTTC.

A few counts support this clonotype. The genes are TRBV19 and TRBJ1-2; D is possibly TRBD1 (6 bases). The CDR3 is made up of 15 amino acids. Between the trimmed V and J ends, which lost 3 bases and 3 bases, there was a span of 14 bases. Germline lookup yields CDR1 LNHDA and CDR2 SQIVND (reference sequence). The CDR3 DNA is TGTGCCAGTAGTATGGGGGCACGGGAGTACTATGGCTACACCTTC. Its translation is CASSMGAREYYGYTF.

In its sample, this clonotype was seen a few times. The V gene is TRBV2, the J gene TRBJ1-5; TRBD1 matches 8 bases. The CDR3 extends over 15 amino acids. The V and J ends lost 7 bases and 6 bases, in that order; junction bases with no gene match: 11. The germline CDR1 and CDR2 sequences are SNHLY and FYNNEI. CDR3 sequence (DNA): TGTGCCAGCACTCAAAACAGGGGGGGTGGTCAGCCCCAGCATTTT. Its translation: CASTQNRGGGQPQHF.